The following is a TCR beta chain sequence with its context. This CDR3 has 14 amino acids. The V and J ends lost 7 bases and 4 bases respectively, with 16 bases between them. This sample was taken from a study of blood T cells in healthy people across ages. Primers used in a second PCR of about 6 to 11 cycles were a sample-barcoded 5' primer and a J-beta primer mix. TCRdb re-analysed the 5' RACE reads in MiXCR, keeping a single row per CDR3 protein. The profile shows fewer than 900,000 distinct CDR3 sequences, roughly 44% of them singletons. This chain connects TRBV12-3 or TRBV12-4 to TRBJ1-2; no reliable D call. The TCR sequence derives from a woman aged 55 to 70 in good health. Sequencing was carried out using blood. The CDR3 reads CASTLSGVLYGYTF. DNA for the CDR3: TGTGCCAGCACCCTATCGGGTGTCCTCTATGGCTACACCTTC.